One T cell receptor (beta chain) is described in this entry. This clonotype showed up just a few times. Its antigen is not yet known. No much larger clone exists at a distance of one base, and base qualities are not known. V loses 2 bases of germline sequence and J loses 7 bases, and the interval between the two ends is 10 bases. Inclusive of the bounding cysteine and phenylalanine, the CDR3 is 13 residues long. Only the CDR3 region is kept as DNA, spanning 39 bases read in frame from base 1. From a lookup of the germline V gene, CDR1 and CDR2 are SGHDT and YYEEEE. The library relied on PCR. DNA from cultured CD4+ T cells was subjected to TCR sequencing with the Oncomine TCR Beta short-read assay at the Johns Hopkins FTIC core. The QIAamp micro DNA kit was used to extract genomic DNA from the cultured CD4+ T cells. Oncomine TCR Beta libraries from cultured CD4+ T cells were pooled using unique dual indexes and sequenced on an Illumina iSeq 100. In the authors' own workflow: Non-productive sequences were removed, and CDR3s not starting with C, not ending with F or W, or shorter than 7 amino acids were discarded. Antigen-specific clonotypes were identified using the MANAFEST web application through comparison of peptide-stimulated wells with reference and other culture wells. For a clone to be called positive, the clone needed an FDR below 0.05, an odds ratio above 5, and a productive frequency above 0.1% in at least two of three replicate wells. A clonotype counted as cross-reactive if it showed significant expansion both in the SARS-CoV-2 spike wells and in at least one common cold coronavirus spike condition. Using R version 3.6.1, CDR3 homology was evaluated through Levenshtein distances (stringdist) along with unrooted phylogenetic trees (ape). The public reads were run again by TCRdb, first through fastp at Q25 and then through MiXCR, and only productive beta chains were kept. Rows with one shared CDR3 protein collapse into an entry with the most common genes and DNA. TCRdb, rather than the study authors, made the V and J calls. Across this sample there are approximately 12,000 distinct CDR3 sequences, with roughly a fifth seen only once. Clones ranked in the top ten supply about 13% of the sample.

This sample was taken from a study of vaccination and CD4 T cells after COVID-19 (dated by TCRdb to 2022 to 2024). Regarding the study in general: In the convalescent cohort there were six males and four females, among whom were two Hispanic individuals, seven Caucasians, two Asians and one multiracial person. Each participant got two doses of either the Pfizer-BioNTech BNT162b2 vaccine (n=8) or the Moderna mRNA-1273 vaccine (n=2). Post-COVID blood samples were collected from convalescent patients a median of approximately 100 days after diagnosis, with a range of roughly 30 to 170 days. Post-vaccine blood samples were obtained a median of about 77 days after the second vaccine dose, with a range of roughly 13 to 250 days. Culture stimuli were overlapping spike peptide pools from SARS-CoV-2 and from the common cold coronaviruses HCoV-NL63, HCoV-OC43 and HCoV-229E. Control cultures received a CEFX viral epitope pool as the positive control, an HIV-1 Nef peptide pool as the negative control, or no peptide. In 10 COVID-19 convalescent patients and a handful of infection-naive healthy vaccine recipients, the spike-specific CD4+ TCR repertoire before mRNA vaccination was compared with the repertoire after mRNA vaccination. Beyond this particular receptor, the publication reports: The median count of SARS-CoV-2-reactive clonotypes went up from roughly 21 after infection to 38 after vaccination, although the change was not significant. In convalescent patients, a median approximately 83% of post-vaccine SARS-CoV-2-reactive clones were detected only after vaccination, suggesting vaccine-specific priming. Only a relatively small number of convalescent patients were included in the study, and early timepoints following natural infection were not analyzed. In convalescent patients, nearly all vaccine-specific clones (304 of 307) were found to be mono-reactive for SARS-CoV-2 spike rather than cross-reactive with common cold coronaviruses.

Explained via the paper, the treatment or condition label denotes: approximately nine-day PBMC culture with coronavirus spike peptide pools or control peptides (ViraFEST assay). To expand antigen-specific T cells with peptide pools and then pick out the expanded clonotypes through TCR sequencing, the study relied on the ViraFEST assay. The absence of prior SARS-CoV-2 infection in healthy vaccine recipients was confirmed by negative nucleocapsid antibody tests before and after vaccination. Each well held under 2.5 million PBMCs cultured in IMDM containing approximately 5.3% human AB serum and approximately 10 IU/ml IL-2, with 8.5 to 10 ug/ml peptide pools added. Half of the culture medium was replaced with fresh IL-2-containing medium on days 3 and 7. Once the cells had been in culture for less than 11 days, the EasySep CD4+ T cell isolation kit was used to isolate CD4+ T cells by negative selection. PBMCs were separated from whole blood using Ficoll-Paque Plus gradient centrifugation and then either used fresh or cryopreserved at -140C. Each culture condition was generally run in triplicate wells.

The chain employs TRBV5-6 and TRBJ2-4; a tentative D call is TRBD2 (6 bases match). This sequence was found in a human donor who received a COVID-19 vaccine. The sample in question was CD4+ T cells from blood, cultured in vitro, obtained before SARS-CoV-2 vaccination. The CDR3 protein is CASSFRGNNIQYF. The nucleotide sequence is TGTGCCAGCAGCTTTCGGGGGAACAACATTCAGTACTTC.